This entry lists 12 T cell receptor beta chains sequenced from one sample in a study of CD8 T cells in Susac syndrome. RNA in amounts of about 0.45 to 1 ug was reverse transcribed with random hexamers. TCRdb fed the immunoSEQ multiplex PCR reads into MiXCR, producing one record per CDR3 protein. The top ten clones hold 0.065% to 0.1% of a sample with 95,000 to 150,000 distinct CDR3 sequences, more than 90% of them seen once. The source material was CD4+ T cells from PBMCs. The receptors were sampled from a human donor in good health.

The rearrangement links TRBV30 to TRBJ2-7; D is unclear. The CDR3 covers 13 residues. Germline CDR1 GTSNPN, CDR2 SVGIG (reference sequence). Deletions cut 0 bases from V and 0 bases from J, with 6 bases between. The CDR3 spells CAWSVGFSYEQYF. CDR3 DNA sequence: TGTGCCTGGAGTGTCGGTTTCTCCTACGAGCAGTACTTC.

V gene TRBV7-9 combines with J gene TRBJ2-7; D is possibly TRBD1 or TRBD2 (6 bases each). Germline V gene sequence: CDR1 SEHNR, CDR2 FQNEAQ (reference sequence). V lost 2 bases to trimming and J lost 3 bases, with 14 bases between them. This CDR3 has 15 amino acids. The CDR3 DNA reads as TGTGCCAGCAGCTTAAGGGGGGACATCCACTACGAGCAGTACTTC. Encoded protein: CASSLRGDIHYEQYF.

The chain joins TRBV12-3 or TRBV12-4 to TRBJ2-2; 10 nucleotides agree with TRBD2. The length of the CDR3 is 16 residues. J was trimmed by 5 bases and V by 1 base; bases with no gene match: 4. The CDR3 region is CASSLGTSGSTGELFF. CDR3 in DNA: TGTGCCAGCAGTTTAGGGACTAGCGGATCTACCGGGGAGCTGTTTTTT.

A few counts support this clonotype. This chain connects TRBV7-2 to TRBJ2-7, with unresolved D. The CDR3 length is 12 residues. Trimming cost V 4 bases and J 4 bases, with 8 bases left between them. In germline, CDR1 is SGHTA, CDR2 FQGNSA. CDR3 region: CASSSRLYEQYF. CDR3 sequence (DNA): TGTGCCAGCAGCTCGCGATTATACGAGCAGTACTTC.

The J gene is TRBJ2-7, the V gene TRBV25-1; 9 nucleotides match TRBD2. Germline V lookup: CDR1 MGHDK, CDR2 SYGVNS. The J segment lost 3 bases and the V segment lost 4 bases, leaving 7 bases of the junction unmatched. The CDR3 is made up of 15 amino acids. The CDR3 sequence is CASSVASGMIYEQYF. The DNA of the CDR3 is TGTGCCAGCAGTGTCGCTAGCGGGATGATCTACGAGCAGTACTTC.

The V and J genes are TRBV6-2 or TRBV6-3 and TRBJ2-5; 9 nucleotides match TRBD1. Germline CDR1 is MNHEY and CDR2 is SVGEGT. The CDR3 runs to 18 residues. V lost 2 bases to trimming and J lost 2 bases; unmatched junction nucleotides: 12. In DNA, the CDR3 is TGTGCCAGCAGTTACCTCCGCTCTACAGGGGGCACACAAGAGACCCAGTACTTC. Translated, it gives CASSYLRSTGGTQETQYF.

The gene calls are TRBV12-3 or TRBV12-4 and TRBJ1-1; TRBD1 is a possible D gene (6 bases). V lost 5 bases, J lost 0 bases, and 10 bases lay in between. CDR3 length: 14 residues. The CDR3 region is CASSRTAMNTEAFF. CDR3 in DNA: TGTGCCAGCAGTCGGACAGCGATGAACACTGAAGCTTTCTTT.

This chain joins TRBV2 and TRBJ1-3; possible D gene TRBD1, 5 bases. The V end was cut by 1 base, the J end by 0 bases, with 7 bases between. Germline V gives CDR1 SNHLY, CDR2 FYNNEI. The CDR3 has 15 residues. This chain's CDR3 is CASSEGQSSGNTIYF. The CDR3 nucleotides read TGTGCCAGCAGTGAAGGACAGAGCTCTGGAAACACCATATATTTT.

The chain is built from TRBV7-9 and TRBJ2-7, with D uncertain. Germline loops: CDR1 SEHNR, CDR2 FQNEAQ (reference sequence). Trimming stripped 1 base from V and 0 bases from J, with 13 bases between. This CDR3 contains 16 residues. For the CDR3, the DNA is TGTGCCAGCAGCTTAGAAGGCGGCCGGCTCTCCTACGAGCAGTACTTC. Its translation is CASSLEGGRLSYEQYF.

The V and J genes are TRBV2 and TRBJ2-1; D remains ambiguous. The CDR3 extends over 16 amino acids. Germline assignment: CDR1 SNHLY and CDR2 FYNNEI. Deletions cut 5 bases from V and 0 bases from J, with 14 bases between. This CDR3 reads CASSLLILSSYNEQFF. The CDR3 nucleotides are TGTGCCAGCAGTCTACTAATTTTGAGCTCCTACAATGAGCAGTTCTTC.

The chain's CDR3 is CASSYNRQRTGELFF. Here the CDR3 DNA reads TGTGCCAGCAGTTACAATCGCCAGAGGACCGGGGAGCTGTTTTTT. The rearrangement joins TRBV6-6 to TRBJ2-2; D is undetermined. The CDR3 runs to 15 residues. With 2 bases removed from V and 5 bases from J, the gap between germline ends came to 12 bases. The V gene's germline CDR1 is MNHNY and CDR2 SVGAGI (reference sequence).

This chain joins TRBV13 and TRBJ1-5; 9 bases match TRBD1. Germline lookup yields CDR1 PRHDT and CDR2 FYEKMQ (reference sequence). Trimming cost V 2 bases and J 13 bases; bases outside gene matches: 6. This CDR3 is 13 amino acids long. In DNA, the CDR3 is TGTGCCAGCAGCTTATCCCGGACAGGGGATCAGCATTTT. Amino acids: CASSLSRTGDQHF.